This T cell receptor (beta chain) was captured by sequencing in a study of healthy donors' naive CD4 and CD8 T cells. This clonotype was recorded a few times. V was trimmed by 2 bases and J by 1 base, leaving 12 bases between them. Germline CDR1 and CDR2: MNHEY and SVGAGI. The CDR3 is 15 residues long. Each TCR library used roughly 510 ng of total RNA and a linear amplification protocol. TCRdb independently ran MiXCR on the reads; one entry per CDR3 protein. The repertoire includes 150,000 to 200,000 distinct CDR3 sequences, 65% to 75% of them detected once, and 2% to 2.5% sits in the top ten. This sequence originates from a pool of human donors in good health; the sample pools cells from several healthy donors. The chain has TRBV6-5 and TRBJ2-7; D gene unclear. Material: naive CD4+ and CD8+ T cells sorted from blood, pooled from several donors. CDR3 DNA sequence: TGTGCCAGCAGTTACCTCAGAACAAGATCCTACGAGCAGTACTTC. It yields the protein CASSYLRTRSYEQYF.